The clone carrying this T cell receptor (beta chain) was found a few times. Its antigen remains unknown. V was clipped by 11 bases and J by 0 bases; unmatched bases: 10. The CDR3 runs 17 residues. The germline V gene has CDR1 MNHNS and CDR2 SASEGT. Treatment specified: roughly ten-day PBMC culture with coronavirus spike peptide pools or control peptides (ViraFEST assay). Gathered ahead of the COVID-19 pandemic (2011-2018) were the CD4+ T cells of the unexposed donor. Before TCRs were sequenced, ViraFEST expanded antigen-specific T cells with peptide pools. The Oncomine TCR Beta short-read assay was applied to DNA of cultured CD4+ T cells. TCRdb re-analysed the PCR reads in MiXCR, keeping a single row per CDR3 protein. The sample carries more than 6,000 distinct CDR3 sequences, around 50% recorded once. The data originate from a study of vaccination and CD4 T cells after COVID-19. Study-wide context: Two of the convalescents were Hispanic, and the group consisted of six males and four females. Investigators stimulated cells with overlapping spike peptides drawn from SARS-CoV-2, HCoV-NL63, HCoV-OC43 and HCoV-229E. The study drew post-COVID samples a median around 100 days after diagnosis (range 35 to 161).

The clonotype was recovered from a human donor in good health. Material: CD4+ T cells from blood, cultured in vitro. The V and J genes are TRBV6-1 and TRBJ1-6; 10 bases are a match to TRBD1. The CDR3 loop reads CAATNRDRGSYNSPLHF. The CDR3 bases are TGTGCCGCAACAAATAGGGACAGGGGCTCCTATAATTCACCCCTCCACTTT.